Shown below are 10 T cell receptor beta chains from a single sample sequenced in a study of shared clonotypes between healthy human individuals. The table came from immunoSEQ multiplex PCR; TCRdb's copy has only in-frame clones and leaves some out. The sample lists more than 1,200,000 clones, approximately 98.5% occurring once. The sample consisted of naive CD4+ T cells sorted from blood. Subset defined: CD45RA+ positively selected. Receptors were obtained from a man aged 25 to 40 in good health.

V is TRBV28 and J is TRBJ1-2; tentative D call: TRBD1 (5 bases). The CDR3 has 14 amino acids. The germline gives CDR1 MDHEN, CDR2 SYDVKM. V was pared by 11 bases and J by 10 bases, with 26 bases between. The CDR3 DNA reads TGTGCCGTGCTACCCATTCGGGGCGGTCGGATCTACACCTTC. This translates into CAVLPIRGGRIYTF.

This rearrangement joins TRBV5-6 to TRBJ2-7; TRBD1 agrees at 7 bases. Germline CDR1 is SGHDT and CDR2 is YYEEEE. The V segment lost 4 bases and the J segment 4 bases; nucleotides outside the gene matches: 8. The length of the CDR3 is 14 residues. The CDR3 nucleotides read TGTGCCAGCAGCCAACCGGGACAGCGGTACGAGCAGTACTTC. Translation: CASSQPGQRYEQYF. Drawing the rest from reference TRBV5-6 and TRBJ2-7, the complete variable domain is DAGVTQSPTHLIKTRGQQVTLRCSPKSGHDTVSWYQQALGQGPQFIFQYYEEEERQRGNFPDRFSGHQFPNYSSELNVNALLLGDSALYLCASSQPGQRYEQYFGPGTRLTVT.

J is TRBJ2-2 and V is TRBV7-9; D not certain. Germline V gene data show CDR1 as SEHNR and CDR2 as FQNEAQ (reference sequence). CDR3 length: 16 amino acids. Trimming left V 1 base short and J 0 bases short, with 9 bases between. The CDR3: CASSLVLRTNTGELFF. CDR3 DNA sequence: TGTGCCAGCAGCTTAGTTTTGAGAACGAACACCGGGGAGCTGTTTTTT.

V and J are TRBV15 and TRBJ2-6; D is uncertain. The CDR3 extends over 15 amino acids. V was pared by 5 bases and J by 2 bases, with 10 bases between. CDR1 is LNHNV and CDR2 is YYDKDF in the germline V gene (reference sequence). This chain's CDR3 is CATSPEGPGANVLTF. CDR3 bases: TGTGCCACCAGCCCCGAAGGGCCTGGGGCCAACGTCCTGACTTTC.

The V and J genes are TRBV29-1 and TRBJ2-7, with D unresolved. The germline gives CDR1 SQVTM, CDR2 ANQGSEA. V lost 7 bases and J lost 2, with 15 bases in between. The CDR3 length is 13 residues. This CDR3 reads CSASRGVTYEQYF. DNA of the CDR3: TGCAGCGCTTCGAGAGGAGTAACCTACGAGCAGTACTTC.

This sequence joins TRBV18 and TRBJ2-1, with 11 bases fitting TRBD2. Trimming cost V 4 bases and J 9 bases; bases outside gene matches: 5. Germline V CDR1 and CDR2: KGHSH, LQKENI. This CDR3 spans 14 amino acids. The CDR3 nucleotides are TGTGCCAGCTCACAACTAGCGGGAGATGGTGAGCAGTTCTTC. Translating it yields CASSQLAGDGEQFF.

CDR3: CASSQGTGRSYEQYF. In nucleotides, the CDR3 is TGTGCCAGCAGCCAGGGGACAGGGAGGTCTTACGAGCAGTACTTC. The rearrangement uses TRBV5-5 and TRBJ2-7; 9 nucleotides line up with TRBD1. The V gene's germline CDR1 is SGHKS and CDR2 YYEKEE (reference sequence). V shed 4 bases, J shed 4 bases, and the junction held 9 bases outside the gene matches. There are 15 residues in the CDR3.

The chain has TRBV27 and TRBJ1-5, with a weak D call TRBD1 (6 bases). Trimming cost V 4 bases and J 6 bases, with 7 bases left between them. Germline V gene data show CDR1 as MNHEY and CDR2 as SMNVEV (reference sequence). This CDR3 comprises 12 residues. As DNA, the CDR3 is TGTGCCAGCAGTTCGACAGGTCAGCCCCAGCATTTT. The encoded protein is CASSSTGQPQHF.

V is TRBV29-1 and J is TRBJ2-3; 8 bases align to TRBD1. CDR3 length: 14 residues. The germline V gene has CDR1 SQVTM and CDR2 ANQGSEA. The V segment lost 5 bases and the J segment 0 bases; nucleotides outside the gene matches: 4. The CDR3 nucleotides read TGCAGCGTTTTGGACAGGGCTAGCACAGATACGCAGTATTTT. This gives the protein CSVLDRASTDTQYF.

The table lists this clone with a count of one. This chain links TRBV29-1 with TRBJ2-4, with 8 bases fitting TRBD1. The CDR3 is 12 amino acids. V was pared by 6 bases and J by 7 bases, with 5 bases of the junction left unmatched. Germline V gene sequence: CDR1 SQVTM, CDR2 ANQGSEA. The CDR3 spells CSVTQGDNIQYF. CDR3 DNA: TGCAGCGTAACACAGGGGGACAACATTCAGTACTTC.